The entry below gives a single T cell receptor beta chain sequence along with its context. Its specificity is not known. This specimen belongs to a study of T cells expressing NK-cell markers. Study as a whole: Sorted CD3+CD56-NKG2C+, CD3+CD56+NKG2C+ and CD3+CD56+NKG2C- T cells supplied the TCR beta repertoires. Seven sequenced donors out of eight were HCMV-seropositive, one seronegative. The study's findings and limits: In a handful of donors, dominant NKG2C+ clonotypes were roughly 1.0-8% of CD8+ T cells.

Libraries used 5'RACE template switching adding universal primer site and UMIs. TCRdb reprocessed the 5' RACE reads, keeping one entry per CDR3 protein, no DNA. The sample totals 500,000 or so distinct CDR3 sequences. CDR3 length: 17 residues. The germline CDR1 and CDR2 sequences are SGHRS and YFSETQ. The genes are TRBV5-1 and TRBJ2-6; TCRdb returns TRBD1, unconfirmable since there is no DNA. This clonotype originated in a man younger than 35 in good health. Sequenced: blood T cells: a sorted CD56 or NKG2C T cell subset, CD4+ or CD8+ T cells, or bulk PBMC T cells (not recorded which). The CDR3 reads CASSLYTTGTGANVLTF.